The source of this TCR beta chain is a study of shared clonotypes between healthy human individuals. The protocol was immunoSEQ multiplex PCR, while the TCRdb copy is restricted to in-frame clones and leaves out a portion. The sample lists about 960,000 clones, over 75% occurring once. The CDR3 extends over 18 amino acids. Losses at the gene ends were 2 bases for V and 0 bases for J; bases not matched to a gene: 9. Per germline, CDR1 SGHVS and CDR2 FNYEAQ. The sequence was obtained from a young man in good health. Sequencing was done on a sample of memory CD4+ T cells sorted from blood. Noted subset: CD45RA-negative fraction. V and J are TRBV7-6 and TRBJ2-3, with 9 bases that match TRBD2. CDR3 amino acids: CASSLNKAGGTSTDTQYF. The CDR3 DNA reads as TGTGCCAGCAGCTTAAACAAGGCGGGAGGGACGAGCACAGATACGCAGTATTTT.